The source of this T cell receptor (beta chain) is a study of vaccination effects on CD4 cells after COVID-19. Study background: Samples were given by two convalescent patients 16 days and one week before vaccination.

Whole-study results and caveats: Among infection- and vaccine-induced clones, marked clonal contraction occurred late after vaccination.

V lost 2 bases, J lost 3 bases, and 8 bases lay in between. The CDR3 consists of 14 residues. Germline values: CDR1 MNHNY, CDR2 SVGAGI (reference sequence). Libraries were prepared by immunoSEQ multiplex PCR; TCRdb keeps only in-frame clonotypes and omits some of them. This sample has around 40,000 clones, with approximately 70% found just once. About this clone: Antigen unknown.

Using viral peptide pools, the ViraFEST assay grew out antigen-specific CD4+ T cells prior to sequencing. After less than 11 days in culture, the CD4+ T cells were isolated. SARS-CoV-2 infected the person between March and December 2020, as confirmed by PCR. Some 2.2 million PBMC per well were cultured with approximately 9 IU/ml IL-2 and roughly 11 ug/ml peptides. Researchers swapped half the medium for IL-2 medium on both days 3 and 7. The clonotype was recovered from a human donor who had a prior SARS-CoV-2 infection. The sample here was CD4+ T cells from PBMCs cultured with a peptide pool, taken before COVID-19 vaccination. This chain joins TRBV6-6 and TRBJ1-5; no reliable D call. The chain's CDR3 is CASSYGRNNQPQHF. CDR3 bases: TGTGCCAGCAGTTACGGTCGGAACAATCAGCCCCAGCATTTT.